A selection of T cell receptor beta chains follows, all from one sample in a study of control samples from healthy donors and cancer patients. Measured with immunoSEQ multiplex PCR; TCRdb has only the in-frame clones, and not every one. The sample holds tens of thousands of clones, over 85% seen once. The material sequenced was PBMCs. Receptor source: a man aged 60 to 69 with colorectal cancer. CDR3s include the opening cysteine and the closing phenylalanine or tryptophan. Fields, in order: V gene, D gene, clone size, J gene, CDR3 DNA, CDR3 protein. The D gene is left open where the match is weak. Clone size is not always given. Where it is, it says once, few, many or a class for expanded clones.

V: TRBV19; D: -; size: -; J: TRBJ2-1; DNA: TGTGCCAGTAGTATATCTACGGTGTACAATGAGCAGTTCTTC; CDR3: CASSISTVYNEQFF
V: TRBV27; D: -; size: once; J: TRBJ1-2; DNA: TGTGCCAGCAGTTTATCGACACAGAACTATGGCTACACCTTC; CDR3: CASSLSTQNYGYTF
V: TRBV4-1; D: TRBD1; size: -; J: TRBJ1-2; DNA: TGCGCCAGTTCCGGGACAGGGGGGAACTATGGCTACACCTTC; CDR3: CASSGTGGNYGYTF
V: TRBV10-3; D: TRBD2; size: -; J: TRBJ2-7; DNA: TGTGCCATCAGTGTTGGGACTAGCGGGCCGTACGAGCAGTACTTC; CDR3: CAISVGTSGPYEQYF
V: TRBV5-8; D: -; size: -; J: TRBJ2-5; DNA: TGTGCCAGCAGCTCGGCGGCAGTCCAAGAGACCCAGTACTTC; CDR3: CASSSAAVQETQYF
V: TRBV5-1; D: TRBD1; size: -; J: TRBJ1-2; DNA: TGCGCCAGCAGCGGACAGGGGGCGGAACCTCCCTATGGCTACACCTTC; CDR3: CASSGQGAEPPYGYTF
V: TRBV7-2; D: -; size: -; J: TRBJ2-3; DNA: TGTGCCAGCAGCTTAGGAGCGGCGGCGCAGTATTTT; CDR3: CASSLGAAAQYF
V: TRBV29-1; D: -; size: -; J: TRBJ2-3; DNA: TGCAGCGGTGGGGCAGGGATGATAGATACGCAGTATTTT; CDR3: CSGGAGMIDTQYF
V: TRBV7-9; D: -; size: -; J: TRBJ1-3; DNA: TGTGCCAGCAGCTTAGGTGCAAACACCATATATTTT; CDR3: CASSLGANTIYF
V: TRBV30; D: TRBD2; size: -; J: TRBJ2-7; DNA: TGTGCCTGCCCAAAGCGGGGCCACTCCTACGAGCAGTACTTC; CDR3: CACPKRGHSYEQYF
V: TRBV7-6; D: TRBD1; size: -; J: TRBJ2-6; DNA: TGTGCCAGCAGCCGACAGGGGGCAAGCGGGGCCAACGTCCTGACTTTC; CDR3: CASSRQGASGANVLTF
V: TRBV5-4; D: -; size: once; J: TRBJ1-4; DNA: TGTGCCAGCAGCCTCCCGGGCGCTGAGGCTAATGAAAAACTGTTTTTT; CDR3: CASSLPGAEANEKLFF
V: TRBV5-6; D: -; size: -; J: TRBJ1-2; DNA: TGTGCCAGCAGCCCACAGGTTAATTATGGCTACACCTTC; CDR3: CASSPQVNYGYTF
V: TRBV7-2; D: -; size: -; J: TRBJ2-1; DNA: TGTGCCAGCAGCTTAGTCGCCGGGACTCCTTACAATGAGCAGTTCTTC; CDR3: CASSLVAGTPYNEQFF
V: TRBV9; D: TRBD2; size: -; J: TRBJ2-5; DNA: TGTGCCAGCAGCGTAGCGACTAGCAGGCAAGAGACCCAGTACTTC; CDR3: CASSVATSRQETQYF
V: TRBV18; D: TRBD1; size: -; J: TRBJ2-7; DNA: TGTGCCAGCTCACCGACAGGGACCGAGCAGTACTTC; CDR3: CASSPTGTEQYF
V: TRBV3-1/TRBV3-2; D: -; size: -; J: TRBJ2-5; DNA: TGTGCCAGCAGACCCCGGGACTCACAAGAGACCCAGTACTTC; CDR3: CASRPRDSQETQYF
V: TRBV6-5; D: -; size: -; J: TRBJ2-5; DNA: TGTGCCAGCAGTTACAACAGGGATCTGGTGGAGACCCAGTACTTC; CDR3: CASSYNRDLVETQYF
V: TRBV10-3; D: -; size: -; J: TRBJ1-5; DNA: TGTGCCATCAGCGCGGGAGCCAACACTTTTCAGCCCCAGCATTTT; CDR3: CAISAGANTFQPQHF
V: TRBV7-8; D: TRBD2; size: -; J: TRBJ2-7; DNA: TGTGCCAGCAGCTTGGGAGGGTATTACGAGCAGTACTTC; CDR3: CASSLGGYYEQYF
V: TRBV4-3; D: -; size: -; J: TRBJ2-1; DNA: TGCGCCAGCAGCCCCTCCGGACTCCAAAATGAGCAGTTCTTC; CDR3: CASSPSGLQNEQFF
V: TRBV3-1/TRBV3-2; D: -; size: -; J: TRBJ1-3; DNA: TGTGCCAGCAGCCAAGACACGGTTTACACCATATATTTT; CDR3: CASSQDTVYTIYF
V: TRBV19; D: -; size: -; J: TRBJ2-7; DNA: TGTGCCAGTAGTTGGGGCTCCGGGTCAAGAGAGCAGTACTTC; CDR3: CASSWGSGSREQYF
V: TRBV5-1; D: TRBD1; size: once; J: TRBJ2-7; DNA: TGCGCCAGCAGCTGGGGACAGGGCGCGTACGAGCAGTACTTC; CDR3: CASSWGQGAYEQYF
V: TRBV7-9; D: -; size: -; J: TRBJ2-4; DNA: TGTGCCAGCAGCTCACATCTGACTAGTAGCATTCAGTACTTC; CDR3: CASSSHLTSSIQYF
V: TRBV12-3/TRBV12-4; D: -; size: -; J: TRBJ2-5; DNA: TGTGCCAGCAGTTCCCTAGGTGAGACCCAGTACTTC; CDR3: CASSSLGETQYF
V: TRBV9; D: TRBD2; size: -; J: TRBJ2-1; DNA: TGTGCCAGCAGCGTAGGGGGGGGAAGGTACAATGAGCAGTTCTTC; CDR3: CASSVGGGRYNEQFF
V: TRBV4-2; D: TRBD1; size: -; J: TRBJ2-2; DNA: TGTGCCAGCAGCCAGGGGACAGGGTTTCCCGGGGAGCTGTTTTTT; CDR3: CASSQGTGFPGELFF
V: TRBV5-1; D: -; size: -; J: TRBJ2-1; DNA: TGCGCCAGCAGACCCCACCTCGACCCCAATGAGCAGTTCTTC; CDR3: CASRPHLDPNEQFF
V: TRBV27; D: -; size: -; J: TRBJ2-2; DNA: TGTGCCAGCAGTCAAGGCGTCAGGGGGGTCGGGGAGCTGTTTTTT; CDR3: CASSQGVRGVGELFF
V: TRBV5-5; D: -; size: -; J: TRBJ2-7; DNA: TGTGCCAGCAGCCGGAGGCAGGGAAACTACGAGCAGTACTTC; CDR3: CASSRRQGNYEQYF
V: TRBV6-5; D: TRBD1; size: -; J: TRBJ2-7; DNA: TGTGCCAGCAGTTATCAGGGACAGGGGGTCCCCTACGAGCAGTACTTC; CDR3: CASSYQGQGVPYEQYF
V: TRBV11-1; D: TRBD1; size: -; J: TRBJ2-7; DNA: TGTGCCAGCAGCCCACGGGACAGCTCCTACGAGCAGTACTTC; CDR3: CASSPRDSSYEQYF
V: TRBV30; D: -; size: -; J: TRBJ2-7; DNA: TGTGCCTGGAGTGTGATGGGCGAGCAGTACTTC; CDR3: CAWSVMGEQYF